Listed below are T cell receptor beta chains from one sample, sequenced in a study of blood T cell repertoires in COVID-19. Sequenced by immunoSEQ multiplex PCR; TCRdb stores in-frame clones only, minus some. The table includes about 73,000 clones, roughly 83% detected once. The sequencing sample was made of peripheral blood. These receptors all come from a woman aged 55-70 years with acute or convalescent COVID-19. Each CDR3 is given with its conserved first and last residue. D genes are given only for firm matches. Clone size, where shown, is once, few, many, or a class for clones that have expanded.

D	V	size	J	DNA	CDR3
TRBD2	TRBV7-9	-	TRBJ2-3	TGTGCCAGCAGCTCTAGGGGGACTAGCGTGACAGATACGCAGTATTTT	CASSSRGTSVTDTQYF
-	TRBV6-5	-	TRBJ1-3	TGTGCCACCATGAGGTTGAGTTCTGGAAACACCATATATTTT	CATMRLSSGNTIYF
-	TRBV5-5	-	TRBJ1-6	TGTGCCAGCAGCCCGTCGAGCTCCTATAATTCACCCCTCCACTTT	CASSPSSSYNSPLHF
-	TRBV21-1	-	TRBJ2-1	TGTGCCAGCAGCTCACACGGACTAGCGGGGCATGAGCAGTTCTTC	CASSSHGLAGHEQFF
-	TRBV25-1	-	TRBJ1-2	TGTGCCAGCAGTCGGGGTGTGGGTGGCTACACCTTC	CASSRGVGGYTF
-	TRBV6-4	-	TRBJ1-2	TGTGCCAGCAGACCCCAGGCAGGCTCCTATGGCTACACCTTC	CASRPQAGSYGYTF
-	TRBV19	-	TRBJ2-3	TGTGCCAGTAGTATTTTGGGGCCCTACACAGATACGCAGTATTTT	CASSILGPYTDTQYF
TRBD1	TRBV19	-	TRBJ2-2	TGTGCCAGTAGTATGGGGATAGGGGGCAACACCGGGGAGCTGTTTTTT	CASSMGIGGNTGELFF
TRBD1	TRBV6-5	-	TRBJ1-2	TGTGCCAGCATGCTGGACAGGGGGTCGACGGGGGGCTACACCTTC	CASMLDRGSTGGYTF
-	TRBV19	-	TRBJ1-1	TGTGCCAGTAGTATAAAACAGGGGAACACTGAAGCTTTCTTT	CASSIKQGNTEAFF
TRBD1	TRBV12-3/TRBV12-4	-	TRBJ2-2	TGTGCCAGCAGTCGGACAGGGGGCTCCGAGGTTGTTTTT	CASSRTGGSEVVF
-	TRBV7-9	-	TRBJ1-3	TGTGCCAGCAGCTTAGACCCAGGGCACTCTGGAAACACCATATATTTT	CASSLDPGHSGNTIYF
-	TRBV30	-	TRBJ1-1	TGTGCCTGGAGTCAACAGGGTGGGATTTTCTTT	CAWSQQGGIFF
TRBD1	TRBV30	-	TRBJ1-6	TGTGCCTGCCGTACAGGGGGAAATTCACCCCTCCACTTT	CACRTGGNSPLHF
-	TRBV27	-	TRBJ1-4	TGTGCCAGCAGCCGGGTAGGGAGGGGTGAAAAACTGTTTTTT	CASSRVGRGEKLFF
TRBD1	TRBV19	-	TRBJ2-2	TGTGCCAGTAGTATGGGACAGGGGACCGGGGAGCTGTTTTTT	CASSMGQGTGELFF
-	TRBV21-1	-	TRBJ2-7	TGTGCCAGCAGCAAAGAGGGACCGGGGGGGATCGCCTACGAGCAGTACTTC	CASSKEGPGGIAYEQYF
-	TRBV7-6	once	TRBJ2-1	TGTGCCAGCAGCCCCCGACAGGCCCATTACAATGAGCAGTTCTTC	CASSPRQAHYNEQFF
TRBD2	TRBV2	-	TRBJ2-1	TGTGCCAGCAGTGGACGGGGGGGCTTTCATGAGCAGTTCTTC	CASSGRGGFHEQFF
-	TRBV2	-	TRBJ2-7	TGTGCCAGCAGTGAAAGGGGCGAGCAGTACTTC	CASSERGEQYF
TRBD2	TRBV9	-	TRBJ2-3	TGTGCCAGCAGCGGTAGCGGGGGGTTGGGAGATACGCAGTATTTT	CASSGSGGLGDTQYF
-	TRBV4-1	-	TRBJ2-3	TGCGCCAGCAGCCAATCTTCAGATACGCAGTATTTT	CASSQSSDTQYF
-	TRBV5-1	once	TRBJ2-7	TGCGCCAGCAGCAACACAGGGAAGATATCCTACGAGCAGTACTTC	CASSNTGKISYEQYF
-	TRBV18	-	TRBJ1-1	TGTGCCAGCTCACCATTCCAGGGCATGAACACTGAAGCTTTCTTT	CASSPFQGMNTEAFF
TRBD1	TRBV10-3	-	TRBJ2-2	TGTGCCATCAGTGAGTCTTCCGGAACAGGGGGCAACACCGGGGAGCTGTTTTTT	CAISESSGTGGNTGELFF
-	TRBV25-1	-	TRBJ2-7	TGTGCCAGCAGTGAATGGGTAGGGACTTACGAGCAGTACTTC	CASSEWVGTYEQYF
-	TRBV9	-	TRBJ1-2	TGTGCCAGCAGCGCGGGGGGAGTCTATGGCTACACCTTC	CASSAGGVYGYTF
TRBD1	TRBV5-4	-	TRBJ2-5	TGTGCCAGCAGCCTGCGACAGGGACGGGAGACCCAGTACTTC	CASSLRQGRETQYF
TRBD1	TRBV5-8	-	TRBJ2-3	TGTGCCAGCAGCCCGACAGGGGGTATCACAGATACGCAGTATTTT	CASSPTGGITDTQYF
TRBD1	TRBV9	-	TRBJ2-2	TGTGCCAGCAGCCTAAGGGGGCAGAACACCGGGGAGCTGTTTTTT	CASSLRGQNTGELFF
TRBD1	TRBV24-1	-	TRBJ2-5	TGTGCCACCAGTGATACAACAGGGGGCCAAGAGACCCAGTACTTC	CATSDTTGGQETQYF
-	TRBV11-2	-	TRBJ2-2	TGTGCCAGCAGTTATAACCGGGTGGCCGGGGAGCTGTTTTTT	CASSYNRVAGELFF
TRBD1	TRBV14	-	TRBJ1-1	TGTGCCAGCAGCCAGGTGACAGGGGGCACTGAAGCTTTCTTT	CASSQVTGGTEAFF
-	TRBV3-1/TRBV3-2	-	TRBJ2-1	TGTGCCAGCAGCTCGGGACAAACGTCCTACAATGAGCAGTTCTTC	CASSSGQTSYNEQFF
-	TRBV24-1	few	TRBJ2-2	TGTGCCACCAGTGACGGGGACACGAACACCGGGGAGCTGTTTTTT	CATSDGDTNTGELFF
-	TRBV19	once	TRBJ2-2	TGTGCCAGTAGTTTTGGCAGGGTCACCGGGGAGCTGTTTTTT	CASSFGRVTGELFF
-	TRBV5-6	-	TRBJ1-1	TGTGCCAGCAGCTTTTCAGGACAGAGTAGGTTCTTT	CASSFSGQSRFF
TRBD1	TRBV30	-	TRBJ1-2	TGTGCCTGGAGCGACGACAGGGCGGGTGGCTACACCTTC	CAWSDDRAGGYTF
-	TRBV7-5	-	TRBJ2-2	TGTGTCAGAAGCTTAGGGACCGGGACTAGCGGGGGAGTGAACACCGGGGAGCTGTTTTTT	CVRSLGTGTSGGVNTGELFF
TRBD1	TRBV10-3	once	TRBJ2-3	TGTGCCATCAGTGAGTCTGGAGGACAGGCATTCTATTTT	CAISESGGQAFYF
TRBD2	TRBV5-4	-	TRBJ2-1	TGTGCCAGCAGTTCTACTAGCGGGCTCTCCTACAATGAGCAGTTCTTC	CASSSTSGLSYNEQFF
TRBD2	TRBV4-1	-	TRBJ2-5	TGCGCCAGCAGTCAAGCCCCCCGCGGGGGACAAGAGACCCAGTACTTC	CASSQAPRGGQETQYF
-	TRBV6-4	few	TRBJ2-2	TGTGCCAGCAGTGACTCAGCTACCGGGGAGCTGTTTTTT	CASSDSATGELFF
TRBD1	TRBV24-1	-	TRBJ2-2	TGTGCCACCAGTGCCGCAAGGAAGGCAGGGGGCACCGGGGAGCTGTTTTTT	CATSAARKAGGTGELFF
-	TRBV14	-	TRBJ1-2	TGTGCCAGCAGCCAAGATGAGCTTTATGGCTACACCTTC	CASSQDELYGYTF
-	TRBV7-9	-	TRBJ1-4	TGTGCCAGCGCCCTGGGTACAGTCGATGAAAAACTGTTTTTT	CASALGTVDEKLFF
TRBD1	TRBV10-2	few	TRBJ2-2	TGCGCCAGCACCCTTAACAGGGGGCGCACCGGGGAGCTGTTTTTT	CASTLNRGRTGELFF
-	TRBV5-4	few	TRBJ2-7	TGTGCCAGCAGCTTGGGTAGCGACGAGCAGTACTTC	CASSLGSDEQYF
TRBD2	TRBV9	-	TRBJ2-3	TGTGCCAGCAGCCTCGGGACTAGCGGTCCCACAGATACGCAGTATTTT	CASSLGTSGPTDTQYF